In this sample, the clone carrying this T cell receptor beta chain turned up once. Antigen unknown. This sample was included in a study of Siglec-9 on CD8 T cells in melanoma. Study-level results: In melanoma tumors, a Siglec-9-marked effector memory CD8+ subset reportedly appeared to accumulate.

Data came from immunoSEQ multiplex PCR; TCRdb stores just in-frame clones and leaves some out. The sample has tens of thousands of clones, 75% to 90% seen once. Germline V gene sequence: CDR1 SQVTM, CDR2 ANQGSEA. The CDR3 extends over 14 amino acids. Trimming left V 3 bases short and J 1 base short, with 10 bases between. This clonotype was obtained from a human donor in good health. Sequencing input: Siglec-9- CD8+ T cells sorted from blood. This chain connects TRBV29-1 to TRBJ2-1; D not certain. The CDR3 DNA sequence: TGCAGCGTTGATGGTCCGGGTTCCTACAATGAGCAGTTCTTC. Translated: CSVDGPGSYNEQFF.